The 12 T cell receptor beta chains below were found in one sample sequenced in a study of blood T cell repertoires in COVID-19. Assay used: immunoSEQ multiplex PCR; TCRdb lists only in-frame clones, some missing. The table has around 310,000 clones, 88% seen once. The material sequenced was PBMCs or T cells enriched from blood (not recorded which). The source of these receptors is a man aged 30-40 years who had recovered from COVID-19.

This rearrangement joins TRBV19 to TRBJ1-1; D call uncertain. The germline gives CDR1 LNHDA, CDR2 SQIVND (reference sequence). V was trimmed by 0 bases and J by 3 bases, leaving 14 bases between them. The CDR3 contains 16 residues. Here the CDR3 reads CASSIDRRIMDTEAFF. CDR3 coding DNA: TGTGCCAGTAGTATAGATAGGAGGATTATGGACACTGAAGCTTTCTTT.

This rearrangement joins TRBV28 to TRBJ2-6, with TRBD1 matching 10 bases. CDR3 length: 17 amino acids. With V trimmed by 5 bases and J by 1 base, 5 bases remained unmatched. Germline V gene sequence: CDR1 MDHEN, CDR2 SYDVKM. The CDR3 DNA follows: TGTGCCAGCAGTCTCGGACAGGGGGTATCTGGGGCCAACGTCCTGACTTTC. Its translation: CASSLGQGVSGANVLTF.

The rearrangement links TRBV5-6 to TRBJ1-2; 9 bases are a match to TRBD1. The CDR3 consists of 14 residues. The V and J ends lost 4 bases and 4 bases, in that order; junction bases with no gene match: 5. Germline V CDR1 and CDR2: SGHDT, YYEEEE. This chain's CDR3 is CASSPGDRAYGYTF. The CDR3 DNA follows: TGTGCCAGCAGCCCCGGGGACAGGGCCTATGGCTACACCTTC.

This clone was seen only once. The chain uses TRBV14 and TRBJ2-7, with 10 bases lining up with TRBD2. Losses at the gene ends were 2 bases for V and 0 bases for J; bases not matched to a gene: 4. Germline CDR1 is SGHDN and CDR2 is FVKESK. The CDR3 runs to 16 residues. In nucleotides, the CDR3 is TGTGCCAGCAGCCAACGTAGCGGGGGGATCTCCTACGAGCAGTACTTC. Protein product: CASSQRSGGISYEQYF.

In the case of this clone: Other DNA variants within this sample encode the same CDR3. CDR3 sequence reads: CASSQAGYGYTF. Written as DNA, the CDR3 is TGTGCCAGCAGCCAAGCGGGTTATGGCTACACCTTC. The chain uses TRBV3-1 (or the pseudogene TRBV3-2) and TRBJ1-2; D gene uncertain. Trimming removed 1 base at V and 5 bases at J, with 5 bases between. The CDR3 consists of 12 residues. The germline gives CDR1 LGHDT, CDR2 YNNKEL (reference sequence).

The genes are TRBV2 and TRBJ1-5; D is undetermined. Germline-derived CDR1 and CDR2 are SNHLY and FYNNEI. The germline V and J ends were trimmed by 2 bases and 7 bases, with 15 bases remaining between them. The CDR3 is made up of 15 amino acids. Here the CDR3 reads CASSESFVRRQPQHF. The DNA for the CDR3 is TGTGCCAGCAGTGAATCTTTTGTGCGGAGACAGCCCCAGCATTTT.

In this sample, this clone turned up a few times. The chain couples TRBV1 to TRBJ2-5; the table names TRBD2, a call not compared with the DNA. TRBV1 is classified as a pseudogene. The CDR3 loop spans 16 amino acids. The CDR3 region has the DNA TGCACCAGCAGCCTAGAGGCGGGACTAGGCGTGGAGACCCAGTACTTC. Translation: CTSSLEAGLGVETQYF.

This rearrangement joins TRBV21-1 to TRBJ1-4; the table's TRBD1 call for D was not verified on the DNA. TRBV21-1 is marked as a pseudogene. The CDR3 loop spans 18 amino acids. The CDR3 region is CASSKDQDSGTGGEKLFF. The CDR3, as DNA: TGTGCCAGCAGCAAAGACCAAGATTCCGGGACAGGGGGCGAGAAACTGTTTTTT.

The rearrangement joins TRBV15 to TRBJ1-1; tentatively, D is TRBD1 (5 bases). The CDR3 runs to 19 residues. The V and J ends lost 0 bases and 4 bases respectively, with 24 bases between them. Germline V gene lookup returns CDR1 LNHNV and CDR2 YYDKDF (reference sequence). CDR3: CATSRDTRRGGYGGTEAFF. The CDR3 nucleotides are TGTGCCACCAGCAGAGACACTCGACGCGGGGGATACGGCGGCACTGAAGCTTTCTTT.

The gene calls are TRBV11-2 and TRBJ1-2, with D possibly TRBD1 on 6 matching bases. The CDR3 runs to 15 residues. The V and J ends lost 1 base and 5 bases respectively, with 14 bases between them. Germline V gene lookup returns CDR1 SGHAT and CDR2 FQNNGV. This CDR3 is CASSLAPDSPYGYTF. The DNA of the CDR3 is TGTGCCAGCAGCTTAGCCCCGGACAGCCCTTATGGCTACACCTTC. The complete variable domain, with remaining parts taken from reference TRBV11-2 and TRBJ1-2, reads EAGVAQSPRYKIIEKRQSVAFWCNPISGHATLYWYQQILGQGPKLLIQFQNNGVVDDSQLPKDRFSAERLKGVDSTLKIQPAKLEDSAVYLCASSLAPDSPYGYTFGSGTRLTVV.

This clone has only a few counts. V usage is TRBV19 and J usage is TRBJ1-2; tentative D call: TRBD1 (5 bases). V lost 4 bases and J lost 8, with 14 bases in between. The CDR3 extends over 13 amino acids. Germline CDR1 reads LNHDA; CDR2 reads SQIVND (reference sequence). This CDR3 is CASSRRDSEGYTF. In DNA form, the CDR3 reads TGTGCCAGTAGTAGACGAGACAGTGAAGGCTACACCTTC.

This clone was observed once. This chain uses TRBV7-9 with TRBJ1-4, with D unresolved. The CDR3 length is 15 residues. CDR1 and CDR2 (germline): SEHNR, FQNEAQ (reference sequence). V was cut by 2 bases and J by 4 bases, with 11 bases left in between. DNA of the CDR3: TGTGCCAGCAGCTTACTTGGGCAGTATAATGAAAAACTGTTTTTT. This encodes CASSLLGQYNEKLFF.